This T cell receptor beta chain was captured by sequencing in a study of blood T cell repertoires in COVID-19. On the study more broadly: The United States, Italy and Spain supplied acute and convalescent COVID-19 samples. From T cells, B-cell-depleted T cells, or PBMCs came the material, which was cDNA or gDNA.

In the original workflow: Amplification with reference gene primers provided the estimates of nucleated cell counts. The method was immunoSEQ multiplex PCR; TCRdb's version includes in-frame clones alone and lacks a portion of them. V, J and clone size derive from that table, while D and trimming were established from the DNA sequence. Counted here are around 200,000 clones, around 80% occurring once; the ten biggest clones make up roughly 2.9%. The CDR3 runs to 13 residues. Germline V gene data show CDR1 as SGHVS and CDR2 as FQNEAQ. The V end lost 5 bases, the J end lost 4 bases, and 10 bases lay between the germline ends.

What was sequenced was peripheral blood. This receptor was identified in a man aged 50 to 59 with active or convalescent COVID-19. The chain recombines TRBV7-8 with TRBJ2-3; D gene unclear. This CDR3 is CASSPGSADTQYF. The CDR3 DNA is TGTGCCAGCAGCCCCGGTTCTGCAGATACGCAGTATTTT.